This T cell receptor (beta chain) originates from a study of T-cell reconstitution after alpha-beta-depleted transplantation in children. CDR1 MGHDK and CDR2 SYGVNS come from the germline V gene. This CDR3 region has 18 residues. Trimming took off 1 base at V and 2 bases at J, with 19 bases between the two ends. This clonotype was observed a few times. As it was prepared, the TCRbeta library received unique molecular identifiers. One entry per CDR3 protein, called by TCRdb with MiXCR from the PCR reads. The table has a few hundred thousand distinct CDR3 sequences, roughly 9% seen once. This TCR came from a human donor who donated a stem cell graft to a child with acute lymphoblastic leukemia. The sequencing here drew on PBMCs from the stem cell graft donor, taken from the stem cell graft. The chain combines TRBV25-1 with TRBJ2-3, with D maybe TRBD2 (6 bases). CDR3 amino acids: CASSESGVQGSYTDTQYF. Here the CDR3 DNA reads TGTGCCAGCAGTGAATCGGGGGTTCAAGGCAGTTACACAGATACGCAGTATTTT.